The clone carrying this T cell receptor beta chain was recorded once. Its specificity is unknown. The same CDR3 also results from other DNA sequences found in this sample. This entry belongs to a study of cytomegalovirus exposure and HLA in healthy donors. Overall study results and limits: Earlier analysis yielded a pattern in which most TCR beta V segments were productive about 90% or about 30% of the time. A later analysis reported that several of the most significant clusters appeared to be linked to common viral pathogens, among them Epstein-Barr virus.

13 Jbeta primers and 60 Vbeta primers were used for the PCR. Using immunoSEQ multiplex PCR, the repertoire was profiled, and TCRdb retains in-frame clones only, with some absent. The table includes 120,000 or so clones, 60% to 85% detected once. The specimen was PBMCs. The origin of this receptor is a man aged 30-40 years in good health and CMV-seronegative.

The chain's CDR3 is CASSPRDRGNQPQHF. In DNA form, the CDR3 reads TGTGCCAGCTCACCAAGGGACAGGGGAAATCAGCCCCAGCATTTT. The chain uses TRBV18 and TRBJ1-5, with 10 bases lining up with TRBD1. In germline, CDR1 is KGHSH, CDR2 LQKENI. The CDR3 contains 15 residues. V dropped 2 bases and J dropped 4; count of bases not matched to a gene: 2.